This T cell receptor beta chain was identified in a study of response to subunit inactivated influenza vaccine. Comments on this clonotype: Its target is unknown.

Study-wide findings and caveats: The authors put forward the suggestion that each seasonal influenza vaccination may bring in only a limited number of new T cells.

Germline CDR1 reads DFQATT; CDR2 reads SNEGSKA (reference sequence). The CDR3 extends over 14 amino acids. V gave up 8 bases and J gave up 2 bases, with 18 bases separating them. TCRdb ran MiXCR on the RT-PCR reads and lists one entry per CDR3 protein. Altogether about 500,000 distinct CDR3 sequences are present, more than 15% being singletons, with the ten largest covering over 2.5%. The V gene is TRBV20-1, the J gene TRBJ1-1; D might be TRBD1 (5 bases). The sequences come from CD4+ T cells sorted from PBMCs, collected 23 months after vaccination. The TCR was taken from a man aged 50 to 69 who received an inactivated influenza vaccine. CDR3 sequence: CSSKEGRGNTEAFF. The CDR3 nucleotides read TGCAGTTCCAAGGAGGGGAGGGGAAACACTGAAGCTTTCTTT.